One and the same sample provided the 26 T cell receptor beta chains below, sequenced in a study of radiation and T cells in renal cell carcinoma. Described time point: blood 4 weeks post-SBRT, at nephrectomy. The treatment was: 15 Gy SBRT to primary tumor, nephrectomy 4 weeks later. The protocol was immunoSEQ multiplex PCR, while the TCRdb copy is restricted to in-frame clones and leaves out a portion. This table has 150,000 or so clones, about 88% appearing once. The sequenced sample was blood, obtained from a patient whose treatment included radiotherapy and nephrectomy. These TCRs come from a woman aged 45-65 years with renal cell carcinoma.

The chain is built from TRBV6-6 and TRBJ2-7; D is perhaps TRBD1 or TRBD2 (5 bases each). Germline V gives CDR1 MNHNY, CDR2 SVGAGI (reference sequence). V gave up 1 base and J gave up 4 bases, with 11 bases separating them. CDR3 length: 14 amino acids. CDR3 residues: CASSYLGREYEQYF. CDR3 bases: TGTGCCAGCAGTTACTTGGGCAGGGAGTACGAGCAGTACTTC.

This clone was counted many times. J is TRBJ1-1 and V is TRBV6-6; D is undetermined. Trimming left V 7 bases short and J 3 bases short, with 18 bases between. The CDR3 sequence is 15 residues long. The germline gives CDR1 MNHNY, CDR2 SVGAGI (reference sequence). CDR3 loop: CASKDHRETYTEAFF. The CDR3 nucleotides are TGTGCCAGCAAAGACCACCGAGAGACCTACACTGAAGCTTTCTTT.

The chain links TRBV5-1 to TRBJ2-3; D is unresolved. This CDR3 contains 15 residues. Looked up from germline, CDR1 is SGHRS and CDR2 is YFSETQ. Trimming shortened V by 0 bases and J by 1 base, and 9 bases separated the two germline ends. CDR3 loop: CASSLGGIGTDTQYF. CDR3 nucleotides: TGCGCCAGCAGCTTGGGGGGAATAGGCACAGATACGCAGTATTTT. Complete variable domain (other parts from reference TRBV5-1 and TRBJ2-3): KAGVTQTPRYLIKTRGQQVTLSCSPISGHRSVSWYQQTPGQGLQFLFEYFSETQRNKGNFPGRFSGRQFSNSRSEMNVSTLELGDSALYLCASSLGGIGTDTQYFGPGTRLTVL.

The genes are TRBV5-1 and TRBJ2-3, with D possibly matching TRBD2 (7 bases). From germline, CDR1 is SGHRS and CDR2 YFSETQ. The CDR3 length is 16 residues. Trimming shortened V by 2 bases and J by 0 bases, and 13 bases separated the two germline ends. CDR3 protein: CASSLVTGGSTDTQYF. The DNA of the CDR3 is TGCGCCAGCAGCTTAGTAACGGGGGGCAGCACAGATACGCAGTATTTT.

The chain carries TRBV2 and TRBJ2-5; D remains ambiguous. The CDR3 runs to 15 residues. Germline loops: CDR1 SNHLY, CDR2 FYNNEI. The V end lost 6 bases, the J end lost 2 bases, and 16 bases lay between the germline ends. CDR3 in amino acids: CASRPRPVGQETQYF. Here the CDR3 DNA reads TGTGCCAGCAGGCCGAGGCCCGTTGGGCAAGAGACCCAGTACTTC. The full variable domain, completed using reference TRBV2 and TRBJ2-5, is EPEVTQTPSHQVTQMGQEVILRCVPISNHLYFYWYRQILGQKVEFLVSFYNNEISEKSEIFDDQFSVERPDGSNFTLKIRSTKLEDSAMYFCASRPRPVGQETQYFGPGTRLLVL.

V gene TRBV7-7 combines with J gene TRBJ2-3, with TRBD2 as a possible D gene (5 bases). Looked up from germline, CDR1 is SSHAT and CDR2 is FNYEAQ (reference sequence). This CDR3 has 15 residues. The CDR3 loop is CARLALGESADTQYF. CDR3 DNA: TGTGCTAGACTGGCTTTGGGAGAATCGGCAGATACGCAGTATTTT.

This clone was observed once. CDR3 sequence (DNA): TGTGCCAGCAGCCCGGCCATAGGGGATTACCAAGAGACCCAGTACTTC. This sequence encodes CASSPAIGDYQETQYF. This sequence joins TRBV5-6 and TRBJ2-5; perhaps TRBD1 as D (5 bases). V gave up 4 bases and J gave up 0 bases, with 16 bases separating them. There are 16 residues in the CDR3. Germline assignment: CDR1 SGHDT and CDR2 YYEEEE.

The CDR3 is CASSDPGRLAGSSYEQYF. CDR3 DNA sequence: TGTGCCAGCAGTGACCCAGGAAGACTAGCGGGTAGCTCCTACGAGCAGTACTTC. The chain links TRBV2 to TRBJ2-7; 10 bases are a match to TRBD2. The J segment lost 0 bases and the V segment lost 3 bases, leaving 11 bases of the junction unmatched. Per germline, CDR1 SNHLY and CDR2 FYNNEI. The CDR3 is 18 amino acids.

This chain links TRBV7-2 with TRBJ2-1, with TRBD2 matching over 11 bases. The V segment lost 4 bases and the J segment 6 bases; nucleotides outside the gene matches: 14. In germline, CDR1 is SGHTA, CDR2 FQGNSA. The CDR3 sequence is 18 residues long. The CDR3, as DNA: TGTGCCAGCAGCTCCATCCCCCTCCGACTAGCGGGGCTCAATGAGCAGTTCTTC. It yields the protein CASSSIPLRLAGLNEQFF.

The V call is TRBV27, the J call TRBJ2-2; 7 nucleotides match TRBD2. This CDR3 comprises 14 residues. Trimming took 4 bases from V and 3 from J; bases not matched to a gene: 2. Per the germline V gene, CDR1 is MNHEY and CDR2 is SMNVEV (reference sequence). The chain's CDR3 is CASSSGLYTGELFF. CDR3 nucleotide sequence: TGTGCCAGCAGTTCGGGACTATACACCGGGGAGCTGTTTTTT.

This sequence joins TRBV2 and TRBJ2-6; the D is unclear. Germline V gene lookup returns CDR1 SNHLY and CDR2 FYNNEI. The CDR3 extends over 12 amino acids. The V end lost 10 bases, the J end lost 3 bases, and 7 bases lay between the germline ends. CDR3 sequence reads: CANRIGANVLTF. CDR3 nucleotide sequence: TGTGCCAACAGAATTGGGGCCAACGTCCTGACTTTC.

The chain carries TRBV7-9 and TRBJ1-4; 7 bases match TRBD1. There are 14 residues in the CDR3. The germline gives CDR1 SEHNR, CDR2 FQNEAQ (reference sequence). Trimming cost V 4 bases and J 7 bases; bases outside gene matches: 6. CDR3 DNA: TGTGCCAGCAGCTCTGAGGGGGCCGGTGAAAAACTGTTTTTT. As protein: CASSSEGAGEKLFF.

This chain joins TRBV5-4 and TRBJ1-2; D is possibly TRBD1 (5 bases). V was shortened by 1 base and J by 9 bases, with 16 bases between the two germline ends. Germline V gives CDR1 SGHNT, CDR2 YYREEE (reference sequence). This CDR3 has 14 residues. As DNA, the CDR3 is TGTGCCAGCAGCTTGCCCGGGGCTCGGTTGCGCTACACCTTC. This translates into CASSLPGARLRYTF.

This clone was detected once. The chain carries TRBV5-6 and TRBJ1-3; D is possibly TRBD1 (5 bases). V lost 4 bases and J lost 7, with 18 bases in between. From germline, CDR1 is SGHDT and CDR2 YYEEEE. The CDR3 length is 15 residues. Here the CDR3 DNA reads TGTGCCAGCAGCCCGGGACTACATGGGAAGAACACCATATATTTT. This codes for CASSPGLHGKNTIYF. Complete variable domain (other parts from reference TRBV5-6 and TRBJ1-3): DAGVTQSPTHLIKTRGQQVTLRCSPKSGHDTVSWYQQALGQGPQFIFQYYEEEERQRGNFPDRFSGHQFPNYSSELNVNALLLGDSALYLCASSPGLHGKNTIYFGEGSWLTVV.

The chain links TRBV18 to TRBJ1-4, with D tentatively TRBD1 (5 bases). V gave up 2 bases and J gave up 4 bases, with 11 bases separating them. This CDR3 contains 15 residues. CDR1 is KGHSH, CDR2 LQKENI, per germline. DNA for the CDR3: TGTGCCAGCTCACCAGATCAGGGCAGTAATGAAAAACTGTTTTTT. Amino acids: CASSPDQGSNEKLFF.

This clone was picked up a small number of times. The chain links TRBV9 to TRBJ2-3; D gene ambiguous. The CDR3 is 17 residues long. With 0 bases removed from V and 0 bases from J, the gap between germline ends came to 14 bases. Germline lookup yields CDR1 SGDLS and CDR2 YYNGEE. This chain's CDR3 is CASSVGSTQTSTDTQYF. DNA for the CDR3: TGTGCCAGCAGCGTAGGTTCGACTCAAACTAGCACAGATACGCAGTATTTT.

A note on this clone: The same CDR3 arises from other DNA sequences in this sample as well. The chain uses TRBV11-3 and TRBJ1-1, with a weak D call TRBD1 (5 bases). The CDR3 runs 13 residues. Trimming took 3 bases from V and 0 from J, leaving 5 bases between them. Germline V gene data show CDR1 as SGHNT and CDR2 as YENEEA. CDR3 amino acids: CASSLGVNTEAFF. The CDR3 DNA reads as TGTGCCAGCAGCTTGGGGGTGAACACTGAAGCTTTCTTT.

The V gene is TRBV7-6, the J gene TRBJ2-3, with 11 nucleotides matching TRBD2. The CDR3 extends over 16 amino acids. Germline CDR1 SGHVS, CDR2 FNYEAQ. V shed 4 bases and J 5 bases; nucleotides not matched to a gene: 8. The CDR3 nucleotides are TGTGCCAGCAGCTCCCGCCTAGCGGGGGGACGAGATACGCAGTATTTT. Encoded protein: CASSSRLAGGRDTQYF.

The chain is built from TRBV6-1 and TRBJ2-5; weak D call: TRBD2 (6 bases). The ends were cut back, 3 bases at V and 4 bases at J, with 18 bases in the middle. Germline V lookup: CDR1 MNHNS, CDR2 SASEGT. This CDR3 spans 16 amino acids. CDR3 protein: CASSEGGRHPGETQYF. The CDR3 coding sequence is TGTGCCAGCAGTGAGGGGGGACGGCATCCCGGAGAGACCCAGTACTTC.

In this sample, this clone turned up once. The chain links TRBV6-1 to TRBJ2-7, with D tentatively TRBD1 (5 bases). The CDR3 length is 14 residues. Germline loops: CDR1 MNHNS, CDR2 SASEGT. Trimming left V 2 bases short and J 3 bases short, with 11 bases between. CDR3 sequence (DNA): TGTGCCAGCAGTGAAAGTTGGGGCTACTACGAGCAGTACTTC. Amino acid sequence: CASSESWGYYEQYF.

The J gene is TRBJ2-3, the V gene TRBV18; 9 nucleotides align to TRBD1. The CDR3 consists of 14 residues. V lost 2 bases, J lost 4 bases, and 1 base stayed unmatched. Germline V gives CDR1 KGHSH, CDR2 LQKENI. The CDR3 is CASSPGTGSDTQYF. CDR3 in DNA: TGTGCCAGCTCACCAGGGACAGGGTCAGATACGCAGTATTTT.

This chain connects TRBV18 to TRBJ2-3, with unresolved D. Per the germline V gene, CDR1 is KGHSH and CDR2 is LQKENI. The CDR3 runs to 15 residues. Trimming removed 3 bases from V and 2 bases from J, with 12 bases in between. As DNA, the CDR3 is TGTGCCAGCTCACCGGATCCCGGGTACACAGATACGCAGTATTTT. It yields the protein CASSPDPGYTDTQYF.

The chain couples TRBV6-6 to TRBJ1-6; D unclear. V was shortened by 0 bases and J by 6 bases, with 9 bases between the two germline ends. Germline values: CDR1 MNHNY, CDR2 SVGAGI (reference sequence). The CDR3 length is 15 residues. CDR3 sequence (DNA): TGTGCCAGCAGTTACTCGCAGAGGAGTAATTCACCCCTCCACTTT. The encoded protein is CASSYSQRSNSPLHF.

The CDR3 here is CASSKGTAPTNEKLFF. The CDR3 DNA follows: TGTGCCAGCAGTAAAGGGACAGCACCAACTAATGAAAAACTGTTTTTT. This rearrangement joins TRBV2 to TRBJ1-4, with 7 bases matching TRBD1. Germline-derived CDR1 and CDR2 are SNHLY and FYNNEI. V lost 5 bases, J lost 0 bases, and 6 bases stayed unmatched. CDR3 length equals 16 residues.

Comment on this clone: Additional DNA sequences in this sample encode the identical CDR3. The chain links TRBV7-9 to TRBJ1-1; D is uncertain. There are 13 residues in the CDR3. Trimming took 3 bases from V and 1 from J, leaving 6 bases between them. CDR1 is SEHNR and CDR2 is FQNEAQ in the germline V gene (reference sequence). In DNA form, the CDR3 reads TGTGCCAGCAGCTTGGTGGGGAACACTGAAGCTTTCTTT. Its protein product is CASSLVGNTEAFF.

This rearrangement joins TRBV30 to TRBJ1-4; TRBD1 might be the D (6 bases). The CDR3 covers 14 residues. From germline, CDR1 is GTSNPN and CDR2 SVGIG (reference sequence). V shed 1 base and J shed 8 bases, with 14 bases lying between them. CDR3 coding DNA: TGTGCCTGGAGTGAGTGGGGGGCCGTAGAAAAACTGTTTTTT. Amino acid sequence: CAWSEWGAVEKLFF.